The 14 T cell receptor beta chains in this list originate from one sample, sequenced in a study of blood T cell repertoires in COVID-19. TCRdb's table, derived via immunoSEQ multiplex PCR, lists solely in-frame clones and lacks some. The sample includes under 400,000 clones, approximately 91% of them seen just once. The sample consisted of PBMCs or T cells enriched from blood (not recorded which). The receptors here all came from a woman aged 25 to 45 who had been exposed to COVID-19.

The J gene is TRBJ1-3, the V gene TRBV6-4; D is possibly TRBD1 (5 bases). CDR1 and CDR2 (germline): MRHNA, SNTAGT. Trimming cost V 0 bases and J 0 bases, with 12 bases left between them. This CDR3 contains 17 residues. CDR3 loop: CASSDSRQLSSGNTIYF. The DNA for the CDR3 is TGTGCCAGCAGTGACTCGAGACAGTTGAGCTCTGGAAACACCATATATTTT.

This clone was seen a handful of times. The V call is TRBV24-1, the J call TRBJ1-6; no reliable D call. Trimming took 4 bases from V and 6 from J, leaving 6 bases between them. The germline V gene encodes CDR1 KGHDR and CDR2 SFDVKD. The length of the CDR3 is 13 residues. The CDR3 DNA follows: TGTGCCACCAGTGACCGCAGTAATTCACCCCTCCACTTT. Protein sequence: CATSDRSNSPLHF.

The chain employs TRBV11-3 and TRBJ1-3, with D perhaps matching TRBD1 (5 bases). CDR3 size: 17 residues. Germline V CDR1 and CDR2: SGHNT, YENEEA. Trimming cost V 1 base and J 0 bases, with 13 bases left between them. The CDR3 loop is CASSLGSGILSGNTIYF. In nucleotides, the CDR3 is TGTGCCAGCAGCTTAGGTTCAGGGATCCTCTCTGGAAACACCATATATTTT.

The CDR3 DNA is TGCAGTGCTAGTCCGGTCCTAATGAACACTGAAGCTTTCTTT. Protein sequence: CSASPVLMNTEAFF. The rearrangement joins TRBV20-1 to TRBJ1-1; D is undetermined. The V and J ends lost 3 bases and 0 bases respectively, with 11 bases between them. Germline assignment: CDR1 DFQATT and CDR2 SNEGSKA (reference sequence). The CDR3 contains 14 residues.

This clone came up a few times. V is TRBV4-1 and J is TRBJ1-1; perhaps TRBD1 as D (6 bases). The CDR3 totals 13 residues. Germline lookup yields CDR1 MGHRA and CDR2 YSYEKL. V lost 4 bases, J lost 8 bases, and 14 bases lay in between. This CDR3 is CASSLMDSSEAFF. The CDR3 nucleotides are TGCGCCAGCAGCCTTATGGACAGTTCCGAAGCTTTCTTT.

This sequence joins TRBV6-5 and TRBJ1-5; D possibly corresponds to TRBD1 (5 bases). The CDR3 length is 14 residues. Trimming stripped 4 bases from V and 0 bases from J, with 7 bases between. Germline V gene lookup returns CDR1 MNHEY and CDR2 SVGAGI. The CDR3 loop reads CASSSRGSNQPQHF. The CDR3 DNA reads as TGTGCCAGCAGTTCTAGGGGTAGCAATCAGCCCCAGCATTTT.

J is TRBJ1-1 and V is TRBV7-8; D unresolved. From germline, CDR1 is SGHVS and CDR2 FQNEAQ. CDR3 length equals 15 residues. V lost 5 bases and J 3 bases, leaving 16 bases between the germline ends. CDR3 loop: CASSPALGRHTEAFF. The CDR3 bases are TGTGCCAGCAGCCCCGCTTTAGGGAGACACACTGAAGCTTTCTTT.

The V and J genes are TRBV29-1 and TRBJ2-1; 8 nucleotides match TRBD1. The CDR3 loop spans 13 amino acids. Per germline, CDR1 SQVTM and CDR2 ANQGSEA. The V and J ends lost 7 bases and 0 bases, in that order; junction bases with no gene match: 2. The DNA for the CDR3 is TGCAGCGCGGACAGGGACTCCTACAATGAGCAGTTCTTC. As protein: CSADRDSYNEQFF.

V gene TRBV3-1 (or the pseudogene TRBV3-2) combines with J gene TRBJ2-1, with TRBD2 identical over 10 bases. Germline V gene lookup returns CDR1 LGHDT and CDR2 YNNKEL (reference sequence). The CDR3 consists of 15 residues. V was pared by 5 bases and J by 5 bases, with 6 bases of the junction left unmatched. The CDR3 DNA reads TGTGCCAGCAGCACCATAGCGGGAGGAAACAATGAGCAGTTCTTC. Amino acid sequence: CASSTIAGGNNEQFF.

The V gene is TRBV7-9, the J gene TRBJ2-1; 9 bases agree with TRBD2. The CDR3 is made up of 14 amino acids. J was trimmed by 2 bases and V by 8 bases; bases with no gene match: 4. The germline gives CDR1 SEHNR, CDR2 FQNEAQ (reference sequence). CDR3: CASSASGAYNEQFF. CDR3 coding DNA: TGTGCCAGCTCGGCTAGCGGGGCCTACAATGAGCAGTTCTTC.

V is TRBV28 and J is TRBJ1-2; D is undetermined. Germline V lookup: CDR1 MDHEN, CDR2 SYDVKM. V was trimmed by 5 bases and J by 5 bases, leaving 15 bases between them. CDR3 length: 14 residues. CDR3 loop: CASSPLGGPYGYTF. For the CDR3, the DNA is TGTGCCAGCAGTCCACTAGGCGGACCTTATGGCTACACCTTC.

The chain recombines TRBV24-1 with TRBJ1-5; D uncertain. The CDR3 has 13 amino acids. CDR1 is KGHDR, CDR2 SFDVKD, per germline. Trimming left V 8 bases short and J 4 bases short, with 11 bases between. The CDR3 spells CATNDGENQPQHF. Here the CDR3 DNA reads TGTGCCACCAATGACGGGGAAAATCAGCCCCAGCATTTT.

The chain uses TRBV10-1 and TRBJ2-1; TRBD2 aligns across 15 bases. Germline CDR1 WNHNN, CDR2 SYGVQD (reference sequence). This CDR3 is 15 amino acids long. After removal of 6 bases from V and 4 bases from J, the junction contained 1 base not matched to a gene. Here the CDR3 DNA reads TGCGCCAGCAGCGGACTAGCGGGAGGGTACAATGAGCAGTTCTTC. This sequence encodes CASSGLAGGYNEQFF.

V gene TRBV2 combines with J gene TRBJ2-1, with 8 bases identical to TRBD2. J lost 7 bases, V lost 5 bases, and 7 bases had no gene match. Germline lookup yields CDR1 SNHLY and CDR2 FYNNEI. The CDR3 has 14 amino acids. The CDR3 loop is CASSTGGTQNEQFF. The CDR3 DNA follows: TGTGCCAGCAGTACGGGGGGGACCCAAAATGAGCAGTTCTTC.